This T cell receptor (beta chain) was identified during a study of T-cell memory formation after mild COVID-19. The wider study: Largely, TCR clusters stayed within a single donor.

CDR1 and CDR2 (germline): MNHNS, SASEGT. V dropped 3 bases and J dropped 2 bases, with 15 bases sitting between them. There are 16 residues in the CDR3. TCRdb re-called the 5' RACE reads through MiXCR, storing one row per CDR3 protein. The sample carries about 340,000 distinct CDR3 sequences, about 21% recorded once. This clonotype was seen only a few times. This sequence joins TRBV6-1 and TRBJ2-3, with a possible D match to TRBD1 (5 bases). This sequence originates from an adult woman who had mild COVID-19 (a few samples of this study predate the infection). Cell type and time point are not known. Sequenced: PBMCs or a T cell subset sorted from them (not recorded which). The CDR3 reads CASSEVRASFTDTQYF. In nucleotides, the CDR3 is TGTGCCAGCAGTGAGGTCAGGGCCTCGTTCACAGATACGCAGTATTTT.